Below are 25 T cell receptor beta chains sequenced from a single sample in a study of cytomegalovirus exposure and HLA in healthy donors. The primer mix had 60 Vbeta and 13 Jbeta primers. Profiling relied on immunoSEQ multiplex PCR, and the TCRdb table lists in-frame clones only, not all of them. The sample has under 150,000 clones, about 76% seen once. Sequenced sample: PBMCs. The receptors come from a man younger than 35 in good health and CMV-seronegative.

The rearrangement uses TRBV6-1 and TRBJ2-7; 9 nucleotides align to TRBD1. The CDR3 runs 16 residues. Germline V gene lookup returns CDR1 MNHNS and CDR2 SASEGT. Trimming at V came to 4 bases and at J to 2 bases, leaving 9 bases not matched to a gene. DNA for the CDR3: TGTGCCAGCAGTGGATTATCGGGGACAGGGACCTACGAGCAGTACTTC. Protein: CASSGLSGTGTYEQYF.

The CDR3 DNA follows: TGTGCCAGCAGCTTGGATTCGGGACAGGGTACGTCCTACGAGCAGTACTTC. It is translated as CASSLDSGQGTSYEQYF. This chain uses TRBV5-4 with TRBJ2-7; 9 bases line up with TRBD1. The CDR3 contains 17 residues. Germline assignment: CDR1 SGHNT and CDR2 YYREEE (reference sequence). V trimming: 0 bases; J trimming: 1 base; junction bases outside the gene matches: 8.

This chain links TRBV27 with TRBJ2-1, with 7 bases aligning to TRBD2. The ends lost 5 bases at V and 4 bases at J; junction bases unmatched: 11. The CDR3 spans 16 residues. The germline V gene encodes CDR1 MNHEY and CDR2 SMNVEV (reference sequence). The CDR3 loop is CASSPISGAKYNEQFF. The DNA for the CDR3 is TGTGCCAGCAGTCCAATAAGCGGGGCCAAATACAATGAGCAGTTCTTC.

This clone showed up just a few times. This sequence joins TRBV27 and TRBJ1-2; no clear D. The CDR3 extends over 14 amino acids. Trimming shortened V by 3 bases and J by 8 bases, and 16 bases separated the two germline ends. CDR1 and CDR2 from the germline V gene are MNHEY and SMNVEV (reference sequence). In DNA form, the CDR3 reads TGTGCCAGCAGTTTCCTAGGTTCGCGCGACGGCTACACCTTC. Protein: CASSFLGSRDGYTF.

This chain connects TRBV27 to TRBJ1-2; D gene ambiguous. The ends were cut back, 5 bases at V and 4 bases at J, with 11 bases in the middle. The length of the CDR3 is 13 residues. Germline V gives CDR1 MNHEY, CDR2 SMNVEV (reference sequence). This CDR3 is CASSRELGYGYTF. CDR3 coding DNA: TGTGCCAGCAGTAGGGAGCTCGGCTATGGCTACACCTTC.

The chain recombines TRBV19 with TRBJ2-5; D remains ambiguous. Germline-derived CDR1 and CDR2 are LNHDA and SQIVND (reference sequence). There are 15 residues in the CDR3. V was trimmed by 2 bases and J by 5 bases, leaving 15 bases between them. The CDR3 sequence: CASSIMASRLETQYF. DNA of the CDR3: TGTGCCAGTAGTATAATGGCCTCGAGGTTGGAGACCCAGTACTTC.

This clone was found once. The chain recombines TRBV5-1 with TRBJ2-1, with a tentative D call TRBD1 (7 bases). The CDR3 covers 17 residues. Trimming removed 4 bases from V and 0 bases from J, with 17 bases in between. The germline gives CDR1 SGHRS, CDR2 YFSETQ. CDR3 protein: CASSRRDSRDSYNEQFF. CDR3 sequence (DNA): TGCGCCAGCAGCAGGAGGGACAGTCGCGACTCCTACAATGAGCAGTTCTTC.

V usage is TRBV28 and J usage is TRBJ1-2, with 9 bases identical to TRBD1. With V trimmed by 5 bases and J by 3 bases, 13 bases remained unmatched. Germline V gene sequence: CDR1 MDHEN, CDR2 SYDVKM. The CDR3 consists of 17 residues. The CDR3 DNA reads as TGTGCCAGCAGTCCCGGGGATCACAGGGGGCGTTACTATGGCTACACCTTC. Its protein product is CASSPGDHRGRYYGYTF.

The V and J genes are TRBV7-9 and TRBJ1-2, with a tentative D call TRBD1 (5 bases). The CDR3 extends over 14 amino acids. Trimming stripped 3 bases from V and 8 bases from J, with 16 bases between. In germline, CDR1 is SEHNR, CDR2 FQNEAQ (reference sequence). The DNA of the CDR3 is TGTGCCAGCAGCTTCACCCAATTAGGGGCCGGCTACACCTTC. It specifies CASSFTQLGAGYTF. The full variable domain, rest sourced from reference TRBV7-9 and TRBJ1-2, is DTGVSQNPRHKITKRGQNVTFRCDPISEHNRLYWYRQTLGQGPEFLTYFQNEAQLEKSRLLSDRFSAERPKGSFSTLEIQRTEQGDSAMYLCASSFTQLGAGYTFGSGTRLTVV.

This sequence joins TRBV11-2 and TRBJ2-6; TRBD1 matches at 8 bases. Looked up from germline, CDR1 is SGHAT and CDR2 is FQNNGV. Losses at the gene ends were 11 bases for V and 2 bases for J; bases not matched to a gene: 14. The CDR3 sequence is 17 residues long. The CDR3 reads CAAGRGRGLAGANVLTF. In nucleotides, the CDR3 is TGTGCCGCAGGGCGGGGCAGGGGGCTTGCTGGGGCCAACGTCCTGACTTTC.

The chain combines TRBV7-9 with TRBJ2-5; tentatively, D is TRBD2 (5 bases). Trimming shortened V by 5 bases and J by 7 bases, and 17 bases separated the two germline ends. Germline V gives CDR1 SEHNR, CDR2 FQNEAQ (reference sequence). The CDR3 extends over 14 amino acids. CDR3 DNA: TGTGCCAGCAGCAGAGACGTAGAGGCGGGGACCCAGTACTTC. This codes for CASSRDVEAGTQYF.

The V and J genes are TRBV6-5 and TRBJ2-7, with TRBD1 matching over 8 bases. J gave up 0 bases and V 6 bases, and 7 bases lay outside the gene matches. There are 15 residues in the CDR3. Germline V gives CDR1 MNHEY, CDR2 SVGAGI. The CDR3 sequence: CASSYRGSSSYEQYF. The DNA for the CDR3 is TGTGCCAGCAGCTACAGGGGGTCCAGCTCCTACGAGCAGTACTTC.

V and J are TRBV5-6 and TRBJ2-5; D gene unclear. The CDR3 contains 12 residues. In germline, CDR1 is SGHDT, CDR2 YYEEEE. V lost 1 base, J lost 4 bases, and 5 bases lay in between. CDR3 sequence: CASSLNRETQYF. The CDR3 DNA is TGTGCCAGCAGCTTGAATCGAGAGACCCAGTACTTC.

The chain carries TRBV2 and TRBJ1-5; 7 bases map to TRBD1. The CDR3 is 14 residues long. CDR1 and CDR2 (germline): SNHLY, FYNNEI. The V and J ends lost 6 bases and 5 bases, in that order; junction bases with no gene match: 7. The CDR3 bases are TGTGCCAGCAGGCACCAGACAGGGTATCAGCCCCAGCATTTT. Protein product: CASRHQTGYQPQHF. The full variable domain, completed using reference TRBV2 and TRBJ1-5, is EPEVTQTPSHQVTQMGQEVILRCVPISNHLYFYWYRQILGQKVEFLVSFYNNEISEKSEIFDDQFSVERPDGSNFTLKIRSTKLEDSAMYFCASRHQTGYQPQHFGDGTRLSIL.

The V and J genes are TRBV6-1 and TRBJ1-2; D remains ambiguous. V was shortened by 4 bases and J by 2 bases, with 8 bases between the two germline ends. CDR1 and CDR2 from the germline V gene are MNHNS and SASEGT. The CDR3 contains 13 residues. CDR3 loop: CASSGARNYGYTF. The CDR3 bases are TGTGCCAGCAGTGGAGCACGGAACTATGGCTACACCTTC.

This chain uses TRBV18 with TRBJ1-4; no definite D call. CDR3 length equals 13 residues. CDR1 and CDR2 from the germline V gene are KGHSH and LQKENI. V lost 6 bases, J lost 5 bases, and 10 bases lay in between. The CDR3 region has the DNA TGTGCCAGCTCGCGAAGTGTAAATGAAAAACTGTTTTTT. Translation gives CASSRSVNEKLFF.

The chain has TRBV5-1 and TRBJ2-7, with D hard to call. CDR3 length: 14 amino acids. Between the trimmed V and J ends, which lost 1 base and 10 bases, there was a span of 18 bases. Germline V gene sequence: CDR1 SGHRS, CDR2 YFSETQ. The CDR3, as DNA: TGCGCCAGCAGCTTGTCCACACCCCCTGTTGTTCAGTACTTC. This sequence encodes CASSLSTPPVVQYF. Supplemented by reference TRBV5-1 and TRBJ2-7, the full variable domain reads KAGVTQTPRYLIKTRGQQVTLSCSPISGHRSVSWYQQTPGQGLQFLFEYFSETQRNKGNFPGRFSGRQFSNSRSEMNVSTLELGDSALYLCASSLSTPPVVQYFGPGTRLTVT.

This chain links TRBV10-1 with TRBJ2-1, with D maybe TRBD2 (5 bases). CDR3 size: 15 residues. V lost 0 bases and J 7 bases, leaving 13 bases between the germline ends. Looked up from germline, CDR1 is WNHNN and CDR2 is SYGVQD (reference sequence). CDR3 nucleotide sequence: TGCGCCAGCAGTGAGTCTGCGGGCTTTTCTAATGAGCAGTTCTTC. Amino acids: CASSESAGFSNEQFF.

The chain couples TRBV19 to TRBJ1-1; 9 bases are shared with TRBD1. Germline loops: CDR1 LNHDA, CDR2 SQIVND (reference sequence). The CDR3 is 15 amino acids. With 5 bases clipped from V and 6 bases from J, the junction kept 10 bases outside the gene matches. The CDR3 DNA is TGTGCCAGTAGTGGACAGGGGAGTAAGGACGCTGAAGCTTTCTTT. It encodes CASSGQGSKDAEAFF.

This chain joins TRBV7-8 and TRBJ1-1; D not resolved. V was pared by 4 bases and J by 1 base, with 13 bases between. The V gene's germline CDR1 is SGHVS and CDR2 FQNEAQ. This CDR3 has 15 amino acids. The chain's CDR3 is CASSSRVGRNTEAFF. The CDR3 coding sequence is TGTGCCAGCAGCTCCCGCGTAGGGAGGAACACTGAAGCTTTCTTT.

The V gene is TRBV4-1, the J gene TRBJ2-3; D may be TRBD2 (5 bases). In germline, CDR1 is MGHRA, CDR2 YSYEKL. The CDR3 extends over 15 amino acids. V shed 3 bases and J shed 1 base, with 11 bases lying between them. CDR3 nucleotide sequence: TGCGCCAGCAGCCACCCCCTGGAGGGCACAGATACGCAGTATTTT. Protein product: CASSHPLEGTDTQYF.

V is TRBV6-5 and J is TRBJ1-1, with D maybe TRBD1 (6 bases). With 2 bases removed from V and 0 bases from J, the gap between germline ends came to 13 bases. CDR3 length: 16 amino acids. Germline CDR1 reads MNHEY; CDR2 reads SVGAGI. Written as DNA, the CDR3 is TGTGCCAGCAGTTACCAAGGACAGTACCTGAACACTGAAGCTTTCTTT. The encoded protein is CASSYQGQYLNTEAFF.

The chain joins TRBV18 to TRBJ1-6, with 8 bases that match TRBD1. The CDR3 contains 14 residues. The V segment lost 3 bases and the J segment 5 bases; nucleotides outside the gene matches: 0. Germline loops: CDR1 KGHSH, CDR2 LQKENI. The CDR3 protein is CASSPDRDNSPLHF. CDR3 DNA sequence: TGTGCCAGCTCACCGGACAGGGATAATTCACCCCTCCACTTT.

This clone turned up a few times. CDR3 nucleotides: TGTGCCACCAGCAGACCAGCGGAAGCCAAAAACATTCAGTACTTC. Translated: CATSRPAEAKNIQYF. The chain combines TRBV15 with TRBJ2-4, with D possibly TRBD2 on 5 matching bases. This CDR3 has 15 residues. The V gene's germline CDR1 is LNHNV and CDR2 YYDKDF (reference sequence). The V gene lost 2 bases and the J gene lost 0 bases, with 8 bases spanning the gap.

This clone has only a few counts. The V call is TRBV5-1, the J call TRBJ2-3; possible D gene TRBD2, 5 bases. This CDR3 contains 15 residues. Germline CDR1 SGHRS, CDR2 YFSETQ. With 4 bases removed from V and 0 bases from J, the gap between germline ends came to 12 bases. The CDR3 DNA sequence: TGCGCCAGCAGCCATGAGGGTTTTAGCACAGATACGCAGTATTTT. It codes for CASSHEGFSTDTQYF.